A single sample is the source of the 9 T cell receptor beta chains below, sequenced in a study of blood T cells in healthy people across ages. The authors ran a second PCR of 7 to 11 cycles using a sample-barcoded 5' primer and a J-beta primer mix. TCRdb reprocessed the 5' RACE reads via MiXCR and lists one record per CDR3 protein. This table holds hundreds of thousands of distinct CDR3 sequences, under 35% found once. Sequencing was carried out using blood. These receptors were obtained from an elderly woman in good health.

The sample holds many counts of this clonotype. V usage is TRBV10-3 and J usage is TRBJ2-5; 12 bases match TRBD1. CDR1 and CDR2 from the germline V gene are ENHRY and SYGVKD. V was clipped by 2 bases and J by 4 bases; unmatched bases: 8. The CDR3 contains 17 residues. The CDR3 reads CAISERGTGGFGETQYF. In DNA form, the CDR3 reads TGTGCCATCAGTGAGAGGGGGACAGGGGGCTTCGGAGAGACCCAGTACTTC.

The V call is TRBV28, the J call TRBJ2-1, with D possibly called TRBD1 or TRBD2 (5 bases each). This CDR3 has 16 amino acids. Germline lookup yields CDR1 MDHEN and CDR2 SYDVKM. Deletions cut 6 bases from V and 4 bases from J, with 19 bases between. CDR3: CASRVLGGTVYNEQFF. CDR3 DNA sequence: TGTGCCAGCAGAGTCCTCGGTGGGACCGTATACAATGAGCAGTTCTTC.

This clonotype has at least ten counts. This chain links TRBV6-1 with TRBJ2-5, with 7 bases matching TRBD2. The germline gives CDR1 MNHNS, CDR2 SASEGT. The CDR3 totals 14 residues. After removal of 7 bases from V and 5 bases from J, the junction contained 10 bases not matched to a gene. As DNA, the CDR3 is TGTGCCAGCATCTGGGGGGGGAATCGGGAGACCCAGTACTTC. It yields the protein CASIWGGNRETQYF.

This clonotype was counted between two and nine times. A junction end diverges from the germline sequence, so it may reflect a read error. The chain combines TRBV6-2 or TRBV6-3 with TRBJ2-1; 10 bases are shared with TRBD1. Germline CDR1 and CDR2: MNHEY and SVGEGT. This CDR3 has 14 amino acids. The CDR3 reads CASSSDRGHNKQFF. CDR3 DNA sequence: TGTGCCAGCAGCAGTGACAGGGGGCACAATAAGCAGTTCTTC.

The DNA for the CDR3 is TGTGCCAGCGGGGGCCCTGAAAAACTGTTTTTT. Amino acids: CASGGPEKLFF. The chain combines TRBV12-3 or TRBV12-4 with TRBJ1-4; D perhaps matches TRBD1 (6 bases). V dropped 8 bases and J dropped 7 bases, with 8 bases sitting between them. The CDR3 covers 11 residues.

This clonotype was counted a few times. The chain employs TRBV7-2 and TRBJ1-1; TRBD1 is a possible D gene (6 bases). Germline V lookup: CDR1 SGHTA, CDR2 FQGNSA. This CDR3 is 18 amino acids long. Deletions cut 3 bases from V and 6 bases from J, with 26 bases between. CDR3 sequence: CASSLRGWERPTNAEAFF. The DNA of the CDR3 is TGTGCCAGCAGCTTGAGGGGGTGGGAGCGGCCGACCAACGCTGAAGCTTTCTTT.

The table lists this clonotype with a few counts. This chain joins TRBV6-2 or TRBV6-3 and TRBJ2-5; 9 positions agree with TRBD2. The junction had 3 bases not matched to a gene; V was cut back by 7 bases and J by 3 bases. Germline V lookup: CDR1 MNHEY, CDR2 SVGEGT. The CDR3 sequence is 13 residues long. The CDR3 sequence: CASIPSGKETQYF. The DNA of the CDR3 is TGTGCCAGCATTCCTAGCGGGAAAGAGACCCAGTACTTC.

CDR3 DNA sequence: TGTGCCAGCAGTTACTCTCCCGGGACAGGGGCTAACTATGGCTACACCTTC. Protein sequence: CASSYSPGTGANYGYTF. The rearrangement links TRBV6-6 to TRBJ1-2; the match to TRBD1 covers 10 bases. CDR1 and CDR2 (germline): MNHNY, SVGAGI (reference sequence). With V trimmed by 0 bases and J by 0 bases, 4 bases remained unmatched. The CDR3 is made up of 17 amino acids.

This clonotype was seen at least ten times. The chain recombines TRBV9 with TRBJ2-5; perhaps D is TRBD1 or TRBD2 (5 bases each). The CDR3 has 14 amino acids. The V end was cut by 3 bases, the J end by 0 bases, with 9 bases between. Germline CDR1 and CDR2: SGDLS and YYNGEE. CDR3 bases: TGTGCCAGCAGCGGGGGGATCAACCAAGAGACCCAGTACTTC. Protein sequence: CASSGGINQETQYF.